The subject of this entry is one T cell receptor beta chain. Trimming removed 0 bases at V and 7 bases at J, with 19 bases between. CDR1 and CDR2 (germline): SGDLS, YYNGEE. CDR3 length: 16 amino acids. The data belong to a study of blood T cell repertoires in COVID-19. Study-level background: Samples of COVID-19 (acute and convalescent) were obtained from the United States, Italy and Spain. In each case, the material was cDNA or gDNA derived from T cells, B-cell-depleted T cells, or PBMCs.

In the study's own analysis: Estimation of nucleated cell counts was performed using reference gene primer amplification. Measured with immunoSEQ multiplex PCR; TCRdb has only the in-frame clones, and not every one. V and J calls and clone size are those listed in that table; D and trimming were worked out from the DNA. The sample shows tens of thousands of clones, about four fifths of them seen only once. This receptor was identified in an older woman with acute or convalescent COVID-19. Input material: peripheral blood. The chain combines TRBV9 with TRBJ1-1, with D perhaps matching TRBD1 (5 bases). The CDR3 sequence is CASSVEPHGDSLEAFF. CDR3 sequence (DNA): TGTGCCAGCAGCGTAGAACCCCACGGCGACAGCCTTGAAGCTTTCTTT.